The 20 T cell receptor beta chains in this list originate from one sample, sequenced in a study of T cell responses to AZD1222 COVID-19 vaccine. Here immunoSEQ multiplex PCR was the method, and the copy in TCRdb shows in-frame clones only, minus some. Of 80,000 or so clones in the sample, 80% to 90% were seen once. Sample: peripheral blood, taken on day 0 of AZD1222 vaccination. These receptors all come from an adult in good health.

The chain carries TRBV6-1 and TRBJ1-1; TRBD1 aligns across 8 bases. The CDR3 consists of 15 residues. Trimming at V came to 2 bases and at J to 5 bases, leaving 7 bases not matched to a gene. Germline loops: CDR1 MNHNS, CDR2 SASEGT. The CDR3 reads CASSEQGAVNTEAFF. CDR3 nucleotide sequence: TGTGCCAGCAGTGAACAGGGGGCTGTAAATACTGAAGCTTTCTTT.

This clone was seen just once. The CDR3 spells CASSLENGRQNTEAFF. CDR3 in DNA: TGTGCCAGCAGCTTGGAAAATGGCAGGCAGAACACTGAAGCTTTCTTT. J is TRBJ1-1 and V is TRBV5-4; D ambiguous. The CDR3 extends over 16 amino acids. Per germline, CDR1 SGHNT and CDR2 YYREEE (reference sequence). With 0 bases removed from V and 1 base from J, the gap between germline ends came to 13 bases.

This chain links TRBV6-5 with TRBJ2-7; maybe TRBD2 (5 bases). The length of the CDR3 is 14 residues. V was clipped by 7 bases and J by 3 bases, with 16 bases between them. Germline V gene sequence: CDR1 MNHEY, CDR2 SVGAGI. CDR3 sequence: CASTLTPGGYEQYF. CDR3 coding DNA: TGTGCCAGCACCCTGACCCCCGGAGGCTACGAGCAGTACTTC.

The V gene is TRBV6-5, the J gene TRBJ1-3; no firm D call. Deletions cut 0 bases from V and 0 bases from J, with 9 bases between. CDR1 MNHEY and CDR2 SVGAGI come from the germline V gene. The CDR3 has 16 amino acids. The CDR3 coding sequence is TGTGCCAGCAGTTACTCGCGAACCATCTCTGGAAACACCATATATTTT. Translating it yields CASSYSRTISGNTIYF.

The rearrangement uses TRBV7-9 and TRBJ1-2; D is uncertain. CDR3 length: 13 amino acids. Germline values: CDR1 SEHNR, CDR2 FQNEAQ (reference sequence). V lost 5 bases to trimming and J lost 10 bases, with 17 bases between them. CDR3 region: CASSPTGAATYTF. In DNA form, the CDR3 reads TGTGCCAGCAGCCCCACGGGCGCGGCCACCTACACCTTC.

The chain joins TRBV5-6 to TRBJ1-1; D not certain. The CDR3 length is 13 residues. Germline V lookup: CDR1 SGHDT, CDR2 YYEEEE. V was trimmed by 4 bases and J by 0 bases, leaving 7 bases between them. The CDR3, as DNA: TGTGCCAGCAGCCCCGCCGTGAACACTGAAGCTTTCTTT. It translates to CASSPAVNTEAFF.

This clone appeared a single time. The V and J genes are TRBV19 and TRBJ1-6, with a weak D call TRBD1 (5 bases). Germline V lookup: CDR1 LNHDA, CDR2 SQIVND (reference sequence). Trimming left V 5 bases short and J 8 bases short, with 19 bases between. CDR3 length: 16 residues. In DNA, the CDR3 is TGTGCCAGTAGTTCTGGATCGGGGGTGACGGATTCACCCCTCCACTTT. Encoded protein: CASSSGSGVTDSPLHF.

The chain employs TRBV7-6 and TRBJ1-6; D might be TRBD1 (6 bases). Germline V lookup: CDR1 SGHVS, CDR2 FNYEAQ. The CDR3 is 15 amino acids. Trimming removed 0 bases at V and 7 bases at J, with 10 bases between. This CDR3 reads CASSLAGRGNSPLHF. The DNA for the CDR3 is TGTGCCAGCAGCTTAGCGGGGAGGGGGAATTCACCCCTCCACTTT.

The chain combines TRBV28 with TRBJ1-5; 7 bases fit TRBD1. The trim removed 2 bases at V and 11 bases at J, leaving 15 bases unmatched. CDR3 length: 16 residues. Per the germline V gene, CDR1 is MDHEN and CDR2 is SYDVKM. CDR3 in amino acids: CASSLSGRGRSGAQHF. The CDR3 nucleotides read TGTGCCAGCAGTTTAAGTGGGAGGGGGCGGTCCGGGGCCCAGCATTTT.

The chain combines TRBV4-2 with TRBJ2-3, with 10 nucleotides matching TRBD2. CDR3 length: 17 amino acids. The junction had 12 bases not matched to a gene; V was cut back by 4 bases and J by 5 bases. Germline-derived CDR1 and CDR2 are LGHNA and YNFKEQ. CDR3 protein: CASSLVSSGGSGDTQYF. The CDR3 nucleotides are TGTGCCAGCAGCCTCGTCAGTAGCGGGGGGAGTGGAGATACGCAGTATTTT.

The rearrangement joins TRBV3-1 (or the pseudogene TRBV3-2) to TRBJ2-5, with a tentative D call TRBD2 (7 bases). Trimming left V 0 bases short and J 5 bases short, with 16 bases between. The CDR3 totals 16 residues. The germline V gene encodes CDR1 LGHDT and CDR2 YNNKEL (reference sequence). This CDR3 reads CASSQDDWGGAETQYF. The CDR3 nucleotides read TGTGCCAGCAGCCAAGATGATTGGGGGGGGGCGGAGACCCAGTACTTC.

CDR3 loop: CASSLGQGNYGYTF. As DNA, the CDR3 is TGCGCCAGCAGCTTGGGACAGGGGAACTATGGCTACACCTTC. This chain links TRBV5-1 with TRBJ1-2, with 8 positions matching TRBD1. V was clipped by 0 bases and J by 2 bases; unmatched bases: 0. Germline CDR1 and CDR2: SGHRS and YFSETQ. CDR3 size: 14 residues.

This clone was recorded only once. The rearrangement joins TRBV3-1 (or the pseudogene TRBV3-2) to TRBJ1-2, with TRBD1 matching 11 bases. Germline V lookup: CDR1 LGHDT, CDR2 YNNKEL (reference sequence). This CDR3 has 15 amino acids. With V trimmed by 2 bases and J by 8 bases, 7 bases remained unmatched. In DNA form, the CDR3 reads TGTGCCAGCAGCCAAAGGTGGGACAGGGGGGACGGCTACACCTTC. It translates to CASSQRWDRGDGYTF.

The chain is built from TRBV29-1 and TRBJ1-3, with TRBD1 matching over 8 bases. The CDR3 totals 15 residues. Germline-derived CDR1 and CDR2 are SQVTM and ANQGSEA. V trimming: 3 bases; J trimming: 4 bases; junction bases outside the gene matches: 8. The CDR3 sequence: CSVDPDRAAGNTIYF. CDR3 coding DNA: TGCAGCGTTGATCCGGACAGGGCAGCGGGAAACACCATATATTTT.

In DNA form, the CDR3 reads TGCGCCATCCGACCGGAATCACCCCTCCACTTT. It is translated as CAIRPESPLHF. The chain links TRBV10-1 to TRBJ1-6; D unresolved. In germline, CDR1 is WNHNN, CDR2 SYGVQD (reference sequence). V lost 10 bases, J lost 10 bases, and 11 bases lay in between. This CDR3 has 11 residues.

This chain connects TRBV18 to TRBJ1-3, with 7 bases matching TRBD1. V shed 5 bases and J 4 bases; nucleotides not matched to a gene: 11. The CDR3 extends over 16 amino acids. Germline CDR1 and CDR2: KGHSH and LQKENI. Written as DNA, the CDR3 is TGTGCCAGCTCAGAGAGGACAGGTCAATCGGGAAACACCATATATTTT. It translates to CASSERTGQSGNTIYF.

The chain couples TRBV7-2 to TRBJ2-3; D is perhaps TRBD1 (5 bases). The germline CDR1 and CDR2 sequences are SGHTA and FQGNSA. The CDR3 length is 15 residues. Deletions cut 1 base from V and 0 bases from J, with 8 bases between. The CDR3 DNA reads TGTGCCAGCAGCTTAGGGACATATAGCACAGATACGCAGTATTTT. It specifies CASSLGTYSTDTQYF. Combining the CDR3 with reference TRBV7-2 and TRBJ2-3 gives the whole variable domain GAGVSQSPSNKVTEKGKDVELRCDPISGHTALYWYRQSLGQGLEFLIYFQGNSAPDKSGLPSDRFSAERTGGSVSTLTIQRTQQEDSAVYLCASSLGTYSTDTQYFGPGTRLTVL.

The rearrangement joins TRBV6-2 or TRBV6-3 to TRBJ1-1; D remains ambiguous. Deletions cut 4 bases from V and 2 bases from J, with 11 bases between. This CDR3 contains 14 residues. Germline-derived CDR1 and CDR2 are MNHEY and SVGEGT. The CDR3 loop reads CASSFRGINTEAFF. CDR3 sequence (DNA): TGTGCCAGCAGTTTCCGGGGTATAAACACTGAAGCTTTCTTT.

By frequency in the sample, this clone is medium-sized (0.01 to 0.1%). This chain connects TRBV6-4 to TRBJ2-3, with D possibly matching TRBD1 (6 bases). Trimming took off 4 bases at V and 0 bases at J, with 8 bases between the two ends. The germline CDR1 and CDR2 sequences are MRHNA and SNTAGT. There are 14 residues in the CDR3. This chain's CDR3 is CASSARGSTDTQYF. The CDR3 bases are TGTGCCAGCAGTGCGAGGGGGAGCACAGATACGCAGTATTTT.

This sequence joins TRBV9 and TRBJ1-5; D gene ambiguous. V was pared by 3 bases and J by 7 bases, with 8 bases between. CDR1 SGDLS and CDR2 YYNGEE come from the germline V gene. This CDR3 has 12 amino acids. DNA for the CDR3: TGTGCCAGCAGCGCCCAGACGCAGCCCCAGCATTTT. It codes for CASSAQTQPQHF.